The 7 T cell receptor beta chains below come from one sample, sequenced in a study of T cells expressing NK-cell markers. TCRdb reworked the 5' RACE reads into one entry per CDR3 protein, no DNA. In total, the table holds approximately 420,000 distinct CDR3 sequences. The sample consisted of blood T cells: a sorted CD56 or NKG2C T cell subset, CD4+ or CD8+ T cells, or bulk PBMC T cells (not recorded which). These receptor sequences come from a woman between 50 and 59 years old in good health.

The rearrangement joins TRBV7-6 to TRBJ2-3; the D call from TCRdb, TRBD2, cannot be confirmed without DNA. CDR1 SGHVS and CDR2 FNYEAQ come from the germline V gene. This CDR3 spans 15 amino acids. CDR3 protein: CASSQTPSGTDTQYF.

V is TRBV5-1 and J is TRBJ2-3; TCRdb's D gene call, TRBD1, goes unchecked for lack of DNA. The CDR3 totals 15 residues. CDR1 and CDR2 (germline): SGHRS, YFSETQ. The CDR3 reads CASRPKGGWTDTQYF.

This sequence joins TRBV24-1 and TRBJ1-2; with no DNA, the TCRdb D assignment of TRBD1 cannot be verified. This CDR3 is built from 14 residues. Germline V gene sequence: CDR1 KGHDR, CDR2 SFDVKD. CDR3 region: CATRSNRGFYGYTF.

V gene TRBV27 combines with J gene TRBJ2-3; the TCRdb call, TRBD1, lacks DNA for checking. The CDR3 length is 12 residues. Germline V gene sequence: CDR1 MNHEY, CDR2 SMNVEV (reference sequence). The CDR3 spells CASSRGTGAQYF.

The V and J genes are TRBV3-1 and TRBJ2-5; TCRdb designates TRBD2, a call that cannot be tested without DNA. Germline CDR1 and CDR2: LGHDT and YNNKEL (reference sequence). The CDR3 has 16 amino acids. The CDR3 spells CASSQGPGPRGETQYF.

The chain is built from TRBV5-1 and TRBJ2-1; TCRdb's D gene call, TRBD2, goes unchecked for lack of DNA. Germline V gives CDR1 SGHRS, CDR2 YFSETQ. CDR3 length: 16 amino acids. The CDR3 reads CASSLELAGSTMKQFF. The variable domain in full, completed from reference TRBV5-1 and TRBJ2-1, reads KAGVTQTPRYLIKTRGQQVTLSCSPISGHRSVSWYQQTPGQGLQFLFEYFSETQRNKGNFPGRFSGRQFSNSRSEMNVSTLELGDSALYLCASSLELAGSTMKQFFGPGTRLTVL.

The chain is built from TRBV27 and TRBJ2-1; without DNA, the TCRdb call of TRBD1 cannot be checked. CDR3 size: 14 residues. CDR1 is MNHEY and CDR2 is SMNVEV in the germline V gene (reference sequence). This CDR3 is CASSAILRGNEQFF.